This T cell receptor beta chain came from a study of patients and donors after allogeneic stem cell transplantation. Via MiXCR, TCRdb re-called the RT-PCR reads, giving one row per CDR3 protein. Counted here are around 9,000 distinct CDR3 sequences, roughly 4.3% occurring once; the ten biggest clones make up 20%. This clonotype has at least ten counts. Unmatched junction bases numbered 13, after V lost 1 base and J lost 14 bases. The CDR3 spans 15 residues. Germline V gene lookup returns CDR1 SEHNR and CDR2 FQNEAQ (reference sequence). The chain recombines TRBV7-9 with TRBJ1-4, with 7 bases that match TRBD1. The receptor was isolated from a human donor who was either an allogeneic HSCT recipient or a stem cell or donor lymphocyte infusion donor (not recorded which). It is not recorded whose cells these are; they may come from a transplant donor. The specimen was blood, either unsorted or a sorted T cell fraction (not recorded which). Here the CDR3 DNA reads TGTGCCAGCAGCTTAGGAGGGGGCGGACGACGTGCCCTGTTTTTT. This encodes CASSLGGGGRRALFF.